What follows are 5 T cell receptor beta chains derived from one specimen sequenced in a study of blood T cell repertoires in COVID-19. Measured with immunoSEQ multiplex PCR; TCRdb has only the in-frame clones, and not every one. Altogether 70,000 or so clones are present, around four fifths being singletons, with the ten largest covering under 3%. The sequenced sample consisted of peripheral blood. The receptors were gathered from a man of 80 years or more with active or convalescent COVID-19.

This chain joins TRBV9 and TRBJ2-3; 9 nucleotides align to TRBD2. Germline V gene lookup returns CDR1 SGDLS and CDR2 YYNGEE. Germline trimming cut 4 bases from V and 3 bases from J; bases unmatched to any gene: 12. The CDR3 extends over 17 amino acids. DNA of the CDR3: TGTGCCAGCAGCAAAGAACTCGGGCTAGCGGGAACAGATACGCAGTATTTT. Amino acid sequence: CASSKELGLAGTDTQYF.

The rearrangement uses TRBV7-6 and TRBJ2-1; possibly TRBD1 for D (5 bases). The CDR3 length is 18 residues. Per germline, CDR1 SGHVS and CDR2 FNYEAQ. V was shortened by 4 bases and J by 2 bases, with 21 bases between the two germline ends. CDR3 sequence (DNA): TGTGCCAGCAGCTCCTCCAGTAGTTCTATGGGGCCCTACAATGAGCAGTTCTTC. Translated, it gives CASSSSSSSMGPYNEQFF.

This chain connects TRBV6-2 or TRBV6-3 to TRBJ2-5; possibly TRBD1 for D (5 bases). The CDR3 loop spans 14 amino acids. Trimming cost V 2 bases and J 3 bases, with 10 bases left between them. CDR1 is MNHEY, CDR2 SVGEGT, per germline. CDR3 sequence reads: CASSYAGYEETQYF. For the CDR3, the DNA is TGTGCCAGCAGTTACGCAGGGTACGAAGAGACCCAGTACTTC.

This clone has just one count. This chain connects TRBV20-1 to TRBJ1-2, with 8 bases lining up with TRBD1. The CDR3 is 15 residues long. Germline trimming cut 3 bases from V and 5 bases from J; bases unmatched to any gene: 11. Germline V gene lookup returns CDR1 DFQATT and CDR2 SNEGSKA (reference sequence). The CDR3 DNA follows: TGCAGTGCTAGTTGGGTCAGGGGGCAAGGGTATGGCTACACCTTC. Protein sequence: CSASWVRGQGYGYTF.

The chain carries TRBV6-5 and TRBJ1-3; 9 bases are shared with TRBD1. V dropped 6 bases and J dropped 4; count of bases not matched to a gene: 4. The CDR3 has 14 residues. The germline CDR1 and CDR2 sequences are MNHEY and SVGAGI. This chain's CDR3 is CASRPGQGGNTIYF. For the CDR3, the DNA is TGTGCCAGCAGACCGGGACAGGGCGGAAACACCATATATTTT.